This T cell receptor (beta chain) was recorded in a study of vaccination effects on CD4 cells after COVID-19. Study-wide points: Early post-infection timepoints were absent, and convalescent patients were few. In healthy vaccinees, only 1 of 255 vaccine-induced clones cross-reacted with common cold coronaviruses.

With the ViraFEST assay, the study expanded antigen-specific CD4+ T cells using viral peptide pools, then sequenced them. Following an approximately eleven-day culture, CD4+ T cells were purified. According to the study, vaccine recipients showed no prior SARS-CoV-2 infection and negative nucleocapsid antibodies. Half the medium was replaced with IL-2 medium on days 3 and 7. Assay: immunoSEQ multiplex PCR; the TCRdb copy retains only in-frame clones and omits some. The data contain about 79,000 clones, around four fifths of them singletons. The CDR3 has 14 residues. The germline V gene encodes CDR1 SGHTA and CDR2 FQGNSA. Trimming left V 5 bases short and J 6 bases short, with 13 bases between. This clone has only one observation. The antigen is not known.

The clonotype comes from a human donor who received a COVID-19 vaccine. This chain links TRBV7-2 with TRBJ2-2; D unclear. The material sequenced was CD4+ T cells from PBMCs cultured with HCoV-229E spike peptides, taken before COVID-19 vaccination. As DNA, the CDR3 is TGTGCCAGCAGCCCGCAAGGGTCCCCCGGGGAGCTGTTTTTT. Residues: CASSPQGSPGELFF.